Sequencing of this TCR beta chain was carried out in a study of blood T cell repertoires in COVID-19. Study context: Acute and convalescent COVID-19 samples came from the United States, Italy and Spain. Sources were T cells, B-cell-depleted T cells, or PBMCs; the material itself was cDNA or gDNA.

Germline V gene sequence: CDR1 GTSNPN, CDR2 SVGIG (reference sequence). V dropped 0 bases and J dropped 8 bases, with 11 bases sitting between them. The CDR3 has 14 amino acids. Enrolled during active infection, Seattle patients were then followed longitudinally. Per the study methods: Nucleated cell number was recorded as an estimate derived from reference gene primer amplification. Method: immunoSEQ multiplex PCR; TCRdb's copy keeps in-frame clones and lacks some. The V and J calls and clone size come from that table; D and trimming were worked out from the DNA. The sample holds over 450,000 clones, approximately 88% seen once.

This clonotype was sampled from a woman aged 45-59 years with COVID-19, enrolled during active disease. The rearrangement joins TRBV30 to TRBJ1-6, with D possibly being TRBD1 (6 bases). Material: peripheral blood. DNA of the CDR3: TGTGCCTGGAGTGTAGGGGGAACGGATTCACCCCTCCACTTT. It encodes CAWSVGGTDSPLHF.